This T cell receptor (beta chain) derives from a study of T-cell memory formation after mild COVID-19. The sample holds a few counts of this clonotype. TCRdb analysed the 5' RACE reads with MiXCR anew, one entry per CDR3 protein. The table shows roughly 190,000 distinct CDR3 sequences, with roughly a tenth occurring only once. The germline gives CDR1 LGHDT, CDR2 YNNKEL (reference sequence). V was cut by 7 bases and J by 0 bases, with 13 bases left in between. The CDR3 extends over 14 amino acids. The rearrangement joins TRBV3-1 to TRBJ2-7; no definite D call. Sequencing was carried out using PBMCs or a T cell subset sorted from them (not recorded which). The TCR comes from a man younger than 30 who had mild COVID-19 (a few samples of this study predate the infection). Cell type and time point are not known. In DNA, the CDR3 is TGTGCCAGCAAGGTCGGTTTGCACTCCTACGAGCAGTACTTC. It is translated as CASKVGLHSYEQYF.